The clone carrying this T cell receptor beta chain was seen once. This CDR3 has 13 residues. The germline V gene encodes CDR1 SGHVS and CDR2 FNYEAQ. Trimming pared 1 base from V and 7 bases from J, leaving 10 bases between. These data are taken from a study of circulating and synovial CD4+ cells in juvenile arthritis. Libraries were prepared by immunoSEQ multiplex PCR; TCRdb keeps only in-frame clonotypes and omits some of them. The sample records some 16,000 clones, 90% to 95% being singletons. The sample comprised CD4+ T cells from blood. V gene TRBV7-6 combines with J gene TRBJ1-1; a possible D gene is TRBD1 (6 bases). This TCR was recovered from a human donor with juvenile idiopathic arthritis. This CDR3 reads CASSLERGIEAFF. CDR3 bases: TGTGCCAGCAGCTTAGAAAGGGGGATTGAAGCTTTCTTT. The whole variable domain, filled in from reference TRBV7-6 and TRBJ1-1, reads GAGVSQSPRYKVTKRGQDVALRCDPISGHVSLYWYRQALGQGPEFLTYFNYEAQQDKSGLPNDRFSAERPEGSISTLTIQRTEQRDSAMYRCASSLERGIEAFFGQGTRLTVV.